These T cell receptor beta chains were read from a single sample in a study of blood T cells in healthy people across ages. MiXCR was run by TCRdb on the 5' RACE reads, yielding one entry per CDR3 protein. The sample yields some 760,000 distinct CDR3 sequences, more than 20% seen once. Separately, the same data were catalogued under a study of T cells of mothers and their children.

Sequencing used blood. All receptors come from a boy aged 5-17 years in good health. Both conserved end residues are part of each CDR3.

11,TRBV5-5,TRBJ2-7,CASATGSEQYF
16,TRBV6-2/TRBV6-3,TRBJ2-6,CASSRGSISGANVLTF
18,TRBV4-1,TRBJ2-5,CASSHSRTPGGVQETQYF
14,TRBV29-1,TRBJ2-3,CSVEGREWPDTQYF
15,TRBV28,TRBJ2-7,CASRGERENSYEQYF
16,TRBV4-1,TRBJ2-7,CASSQDLAASGYEQYF
13,TRBV7-8,TRBJ1-1,CASSQRGRGVSFF
16,TRBV7-8,TRBJ1-4,CASSNRDRGTNEKLFF
12,TRBV29-1,TRBJ2-5,CSVAGRRETQYF
14,TRBV20-1,TRBJ1-4,CSARGQLMIGELFF
13,TRBV20-1,TRBJ2-1,CSAPTSSRNEQFF
13,TRBV20-1,TRBJ2-5,CSARAPSQETQYF
10,TRBV28,TRBJ1-2,CASGLDGYTF
13,TRBV2,TRBJ2-5,CASSNQPKETQYF
15,TRBV12-3/TRBV12-4,.,CASRPAGGPFNEQFF
16,TRBV27,TRBJ2-2,CASSPGGRANTGELFF